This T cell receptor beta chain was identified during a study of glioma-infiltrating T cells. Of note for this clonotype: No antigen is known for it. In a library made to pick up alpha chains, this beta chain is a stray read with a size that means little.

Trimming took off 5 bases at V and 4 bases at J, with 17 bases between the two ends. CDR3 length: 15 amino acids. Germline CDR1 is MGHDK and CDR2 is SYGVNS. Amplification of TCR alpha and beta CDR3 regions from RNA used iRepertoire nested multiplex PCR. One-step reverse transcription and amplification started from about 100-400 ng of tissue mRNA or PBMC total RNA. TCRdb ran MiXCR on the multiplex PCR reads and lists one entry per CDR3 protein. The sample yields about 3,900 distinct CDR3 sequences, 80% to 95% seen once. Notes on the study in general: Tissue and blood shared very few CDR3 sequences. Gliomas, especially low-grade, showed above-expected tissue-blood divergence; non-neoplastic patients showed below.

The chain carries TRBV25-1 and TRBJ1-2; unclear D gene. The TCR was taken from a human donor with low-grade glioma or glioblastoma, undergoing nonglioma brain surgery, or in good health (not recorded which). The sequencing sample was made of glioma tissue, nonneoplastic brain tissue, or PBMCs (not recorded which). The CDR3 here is CASSPLTEVLYGYTF. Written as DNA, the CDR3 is TGTGCCAGCAGTCCCCTGACCGAAGTCCTCTATGGCTACACCTTC.